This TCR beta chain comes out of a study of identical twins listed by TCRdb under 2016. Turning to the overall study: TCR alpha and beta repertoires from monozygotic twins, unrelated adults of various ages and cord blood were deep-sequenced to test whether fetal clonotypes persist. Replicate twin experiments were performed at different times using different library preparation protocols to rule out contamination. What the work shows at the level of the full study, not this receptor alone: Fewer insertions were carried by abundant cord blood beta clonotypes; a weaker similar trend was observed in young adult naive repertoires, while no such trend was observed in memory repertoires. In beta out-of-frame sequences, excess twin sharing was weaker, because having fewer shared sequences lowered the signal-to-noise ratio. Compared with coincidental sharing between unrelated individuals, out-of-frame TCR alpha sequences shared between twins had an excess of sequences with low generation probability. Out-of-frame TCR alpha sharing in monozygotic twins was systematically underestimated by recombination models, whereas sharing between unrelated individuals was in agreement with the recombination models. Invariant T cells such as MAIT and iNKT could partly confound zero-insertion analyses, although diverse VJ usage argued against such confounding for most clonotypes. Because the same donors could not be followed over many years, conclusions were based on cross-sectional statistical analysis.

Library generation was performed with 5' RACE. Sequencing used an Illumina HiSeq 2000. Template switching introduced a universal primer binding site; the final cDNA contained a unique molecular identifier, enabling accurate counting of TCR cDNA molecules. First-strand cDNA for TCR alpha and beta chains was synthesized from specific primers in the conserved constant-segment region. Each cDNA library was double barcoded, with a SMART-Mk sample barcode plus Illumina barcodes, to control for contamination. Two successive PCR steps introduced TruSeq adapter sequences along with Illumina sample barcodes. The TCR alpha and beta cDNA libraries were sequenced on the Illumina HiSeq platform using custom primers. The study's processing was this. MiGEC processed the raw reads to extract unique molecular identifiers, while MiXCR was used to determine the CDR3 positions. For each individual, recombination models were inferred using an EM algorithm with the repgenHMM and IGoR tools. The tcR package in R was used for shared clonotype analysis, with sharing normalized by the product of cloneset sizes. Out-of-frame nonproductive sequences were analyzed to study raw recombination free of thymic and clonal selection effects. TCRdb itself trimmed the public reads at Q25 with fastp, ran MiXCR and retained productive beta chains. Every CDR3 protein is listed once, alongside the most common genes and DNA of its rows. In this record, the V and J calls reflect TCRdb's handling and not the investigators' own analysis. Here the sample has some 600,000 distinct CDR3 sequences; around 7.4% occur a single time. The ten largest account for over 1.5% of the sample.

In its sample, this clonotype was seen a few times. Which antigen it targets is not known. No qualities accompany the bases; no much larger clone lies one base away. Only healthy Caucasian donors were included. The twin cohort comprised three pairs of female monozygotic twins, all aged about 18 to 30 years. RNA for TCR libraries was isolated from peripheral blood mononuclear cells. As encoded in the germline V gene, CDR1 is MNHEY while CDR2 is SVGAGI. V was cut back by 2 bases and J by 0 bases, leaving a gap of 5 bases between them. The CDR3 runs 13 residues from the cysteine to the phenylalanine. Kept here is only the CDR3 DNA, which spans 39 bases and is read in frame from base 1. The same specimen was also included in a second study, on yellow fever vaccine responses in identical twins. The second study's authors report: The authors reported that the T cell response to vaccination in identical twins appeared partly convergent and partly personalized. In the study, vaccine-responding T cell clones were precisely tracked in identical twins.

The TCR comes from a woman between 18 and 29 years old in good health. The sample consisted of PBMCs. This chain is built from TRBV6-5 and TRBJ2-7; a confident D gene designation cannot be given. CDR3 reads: CASSYVHSYEQYF. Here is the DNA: TGTGCCAGCAGTTACGTCCACTCCTACGAGCAGTACTTC.